One TCR beta chain is described in this entry. Its antigen is undetermined. These data are taken from a study of T cells in Graves' hyperthyroidism and ophthalmopathy. RNA transcripts served as the template for amplifying TCR beta CDR3 regions. An initial round of RT-PCR targeting the TCR CDR3 relied on the HTBI primer set. TCRdb analysed the multiplex PCR reads with MiXCR anew, one entry per CDR3 protein. The sample holds hundreds of thousands of distinct CDR3 sequences, over 35% seen once. Researchers defined stable Graves' hyperthyroidism as no ophthalmopathy progression within 18 months. The study, taken as a whole, reports: Most clonotypes expanded in the thyroid (above 0.001) were also present in blood. By a 13 V-J model, ophthalmopathy was set apart from stable hyperthyroidism.

The length of the CDR3 is 15 residues. Between the trimmed V and J ends, which lost 0 bases and 4 bases, there was a span of 12 bases. CDR1 and CDR2 (germline): SGHDN, FVKESK. The origin of this receptor is a man aged 18 to 29 with Graves' hyperthyroidism. Material: blood. The V call is TRBV14, the J call TRBJ1-1; D possibly corresponds to TRBD1 (5 bases). The DNA for the CDR3 is TGTGCCAGCAGCCAAGAAACAGGCTGGTCCACTGAAGCTTTCTTT. Its translation: CASSQETGWSTEAFF. Complete variable domain (other parts from reference TRBV14 and TRBJ1-1): EAGVTQFPSHSVIEKGQTVTLRCDPISGHDNLYWYRRVMGKEIKFLLHFVKESKQDESGMPNNRFLAERTGGTYSTLKVQPAELEDSGVYFCASSQETGWSTEAFFGQGTRLTVV.